Following are 27 T cell receptor beta chains from one sample sequenced in a study of control samples from healthy donors and cancer patients. Profiling relied on immunoSEQ multiplex PCR, and the TCRdb table lists in-frame clones only, not all of them. The data contain about 98,000 clones, about 79% of them singletons. The source material was blood. Receptor source: a woman in her 30s in good health.

The chain has TRBV20-1 and TRBJ2-6; D unclear. The CDR3 is made up of 17 amino acids. Deletions cut 3 bases from V and 0 bases from J, with 15 bases between. Germline V gene data show CDR1 as DFQATT and CDR2 as SNEGSKA (reference sequence). The CDR3 coding sequence is TGCAGTGCTAGTGTGGAGAGTTCCTTCTCTGGGGCCAACGTCCTGACTTTC. Translated, it gives CSASVESSFSGANVLTF.

On this clone itself: The sample holds other DNA sequences that translate to the same CDR3. The CDR3 region is CASSDYNEQFF. The CDR3, as DNA: TGCGCCAGCAGCGATTACAATGAGCAGTTCTTC. J is TRBJ2-1 and V is TRBV10-2; D is uncertain. Trimming took 6 bases from V and 4 from J, leaving 4 bases between them. The CDR3 is 11 residues long. Germline CDR1 and CDR2: WSHSY and SAAADI.

In this sample, this clone turned up a few times. The chain employs TRBV2 and TRBJ1-5; 11 bases match TRBD1. Trimming removed 6 bases from V and 6 bases from J; junction bases left unmatched: 4. CDR3 length: 14 amino acids. The germline V gene encodes CDR1 SNHLY and CDR2 FYNNEI. CDR3 sequence reads: CASRGTGGGQPQHF. The CDR3 region has the DNA TGTGCCAGCAGGGGGACAGGGGGAGGTCAGCCCCAGCATTTT.

The rearrangement uses TRBV12-3 or TRBV12-4 and TRBJ1-2; no clear D gene. The CDR3 is 13 amino acids. The V end lost 5 bases, the J end lost 4 bases, and 11 bases lay between the germline ends. The CDR3 region is CASSLDRGYGYTF. CDR3 nucleotides: TGTGCCAGCAGTCTTGATCGGGGCTATGGCTACACCTTC.

The chain uses TRBV30 and TRBJ2-3; 12 bases are shared with TRBD2. V shed 1 base, J shed 4 bases, and the junction held 3 bases outside the gene matches. This CDR3 is 15 amino acids long. Germline-derived CDR1 and CDR2 are GTSNPN and SVGIG (reference sequence). The CDR3 loop reads CAWSEGTSGPDTQYF. The CDR3, as DNA: TGTGCCTGGAGTGAAGGGACTAGCGGGCCAGATACGCAGTATTTT.

This clone was counted a few times. V gene TRBV11-2 combines with J gene TRBJ1-2; the D is unclear. Germline CDR1 SGHAT, CDR2 FQNNGV. This CDR3 spans 13 amino acids. V dropped 5 bases and J dropped 7 bases, with 14 bases sitting between them. DNA for the CDR3: TGTGCCAGCAGCATAAGTAGGACGGGTGGCTACACCTTC. Translation gives CASSISRTGGYTF.

The sample holds a few counts of this clone. V and J are TRBV13 and TRBJ2-7; D might be TRBD2 (5 bases). The CDR3 length is 14 residues. Trimming pared 1 base from V and 3 bases from J, leaving 10 bases between. Germline V gene lookup returns CDR1 PRHDT and CDR2 FYEKMQ (reference sequence). The CDR3 sequence is CASSLEGSDYEQYF. DNA of the CDR3: TGTGCCAGCAGCTTAGAAGGTAGCGACTACGAGCAGTACTTC.

This clone was seen a single time. The chain uses TRBV10-3 and TRBJ2-7, with D possibly matching TRBD1 (5 bases). This CDR3 has 14 amino acids. In germline, CDR1 is ENHRY, CDR2 SYGVKD. V lost 10 bases to trimming and J lost 0 bases, with 16 bases between them. Written as DNA, the CDR3 is TGTGCCACCCTGGACATATCTAGCTCCTACGAGCAGTACTTC. Protein: CATLDISSSYEQYF.

This clone has only a few counts. The chain combines TRBV27 with TRBJ1-1; possibly TRBD1 for D (5 bases). Germline lookup yields CDR1 MNHEY and CDR2 SMNVEV (reference sequence). The CDR3 contains 15 residues. V lost 6 bases, J lost 3 bases, and 17 bases lay in between. The DNA of the CDR3 is TGTGCCAGCAGCTCGCACAGGCTTGTGCACACTGAAGCTTTCTTT. It encodes CASSSHRLVHTEAFF.

This clone was detected once. CDR3 nucleotides: TGTGCCAGCAGCCAAGATCCGGGGATTACGCAGTATTTT. Residues: CASSQDPGITQYF. The chain combines TRBV3-1 (or the pseudogene TRBV3-2) with TRBJ2-3, with a tentative D call TRBD2 (5 bases). V lost 0 bases and J 8 bases, leaving 9 bases between the germline ends. CDR3 size: 13 residues. From germline, CDR1 is LGHDT and CDR2 YNNKEL (reference sequence).

This clone appeared a single time. The J gene is TRBJ1-2, the V gene TRBV5-5; the match to TRBD1 covers 7 bases. The CDR3 sequence is 14 residues long. Germline lookup yields CDR1 SGHKS and CDR2 YYEKEE (reference sequence). J gave up 6 bases and V 1 base, and 6 bases lay outside the gene matches. The CDR3 DNA reads as TGTGCCAGCAGCTTGCTACAGGGGACTCATGGCTACACCTTC. Its translation is CASSLLQGTHGYTF.

This chain uses TRBV4-2 with TRBJ2-7; 12 bases map to TRBD2. J gave up 10 bases and V 2 bases, and 6 bases lay outside the gene matches. Germline V CDR1 and CDR2: LGHNA, YNFKEQ. CDR3 length: 14 amino acids. CDR3 in DNA: TGTGCCAGCAGCCAACAGAGGACTAGCGGGGCCCAGTACTTC. It is translated as CASSQQRTSGAQYF.

The chain has TRBV9 and TRBJ2-5; D unclear. CDR3 length equals 13 residues. Deletions cut 0 bases from V and 5 bases from J, with 8 bases between. Germline loops: CDR1 SGDLS, CDR2 YYNGEE. CDR3 protein: CASSVAPFETQYF. Written as DNA, the CDR3 is TGTGCCAGCAGCGTAGCTCCTTTCGAGACCCAGTACTTC.

The rearrangement uses TRBV19 and TRBJ2-2, with 8 nucleotides matching TRBD1. The CDR3 sequence is 15 residues long. Germline values: CDR1 LNHDA, CDR2 SQIVND (reference sequence). Trimming took 3 bases from V and 5 from J; bases not matched to a gene: 5. Here the CDR3 reads CASSILDRVTGELFF. The CDR3 DNA reads as TGTGCCAGTAGTATCCTGGACAGGGTGACCGGGGAGCTGTTTTTT.

The V and J genes are TRBV7-2 and TRBJ2-5; D gene ambiguous. Trimming took 5 bases from V and 4 from J, leaving 17 bases between them. CDR1 and CDR2 from the germline V gene are SGHTA and FQGNSA. There are 15 residues in the CDR3. CDR3 residues: CASSPGQAPAETQYF. The CDR3 region has the DNA TGTGCCAGCAGCCCGGGCCAAGCCCCCGCAGAGACCCAGTACTTC.

This sequence joins TRBV20-1 and TRBJ2-3; no reliable D call. V was shortened by 1 base and J by 6 bases, with 5 bases between the two germline ends. Germline-derived CDR1 and CDR2 are DFQATT and SNEGSKA (reference sequence). This CDR3 region has 11 residues. The CDR3 DNA reads as TGCAGTGCTAGAGTAGCCGATACGCAGTATTTT. Encoded protein: CSARVADTQYF.

The genes are TRBV6-5 and TRBJ2-5; no clear D gene. CDR3 size: 15 residues. Trimming took 0 bases from V and 5 from J, leaving 13 bases between them. Germline CDR1 is MNHEY and CDR2 is SVGAGI. CDR3 residues: CASSYSSAAGETQYF. The DNA for the CDR3 is TGTGCCAGCAGTTACTCTTCAGCCGCCGGCGAGACCCAGTACTTC.

This rearrangement joins TRBV7-8 to TRBJ2-1, with 10 positions matching TRBD2. The V gene end was trimmed by 1 base and the J gene end by 3 bases; junction bases not matched to a gene: 0. Looked up from germline, CDR1 is SGHVS and CDR2 is FQNEAQ. The CDR3 runs to 15 residues. The CDR3 nucleotides are TGTGCCAGCAGCTTAGGGACTAGCGGCTACAATGAGCAGTTCTTC. This gives the protein CASSLGTSGYNEQFF.

Concerning this clone: Other DNA sequences in the sample encode the same CDR3. The genes are TRBV12-3 or TRBV12-4 and TRBJ1-2; no clear D gene. This CDR3 contains 13 residues. Trimming stripped 6 bases from V and 2 bases from J, with 10 bases between. The DNA for the CDR3 is TGTGCCAGCAGCCTGCGGGGAAACTATGGCTACACCTTC. Its translation is CASSLRGNYGYTF.

The genes are TRBV10-3 and TRBJ1-3, with 7 bases matching TRBD1. Germline loops: CDR1 ENHRY, CDR2 SYGVKD. The trim removed 4 bases at V and 0 bases at J, leaving 3 bases unmatched. The CDR3 is 15 residues long. The CDR3 spells CAISGTGASGNTIYF. CDR3 in DNA: TGTGCCATCAGTGGGACAGGCGCCTCTGGAAACACCATATATTTT.

This chain joins TRBV6-5 and TRBJ2-1, with unresolved D. Germline CDR1 and CDR2: MNHEY and SVGAGI. This CDR3 contains 13 residues. The V and J ends lost 5 bases and 14 bases respectively, with 19 bases between them. CDR3: CASSLRRSYPKFF. The CDR3 DNA is TGTGCCAGCAGTCTCCGACGGAGCTACCCCAAGTTCTTC.

The chain employs TRBV11-3 and TRBJ2-3; D is undetermined. Trimming shortened V by 2 bases and J by 3 bases, and 6 bases separated the two germline ends. The CDR3 has 13 amino acids. Germline lookup yields CDR1 SGHNT and CDR2 YENEEA. The CDR3 here is CASSLSLTDTQYF. Here the CDR3 DNA reads TGTGCCAGCAGCTTATCTTTGACAGATACGCAGTATTTT.

The rearrangement uses TRBV4-3 and TRBJ1-5; weak D call: TRBD1 (5 bases). The ends were cut back, 0 bases at V and 2 bases at J, with 11 bases in the middle. CDR3 length: 16 amino acids. The germline gives CDR1 LGHNA, CDR2 YSLEER. The CDR3 loop reads CASSQDGHMGNQPQHF. For the CDR3, the DNA is TGCGCCAGCAGCCAAGATGGACATATGGGCAATCAGCCCCAGCATTTT.

The chain uses TRBV13 and TRBJ1-2; D is ambiguous. CDR3 length: 12 amino acids. Trimming stripped 3 bases from V and 4 bases from J, with 6 bases between. Per germline, CDR1 PRHDT and CDR2 FYEKMQ (reference sequence). DNA for the CDR3: TGTGCCAGCAGCTTTAACAGCTATGGCTACACCTTC. As protein: CASSFNSYGYTF.

The rearrangement links TRBV7-8 to TRBJ2-3; tentative D call: TRBD1 (5 bases). Trimming took 1 base from V and 3 from J, leaving 8 bases between them. CDR1 is SGHVS and CDR2 is FQNEAQ in the germline V gene. The CDR3 loop spans 14 amino acids. The CDR3 reads CASSLVQGTDTQYF. CDR3 in DNA: TGTGCCAGCAGCTTAGTCCAGGGAACAGATACGCAGTATTTT.

This chain connects TRBV29-1 to TRBJ1-1; D not certain. There are 14 residues in the CDR3. V dropped 3 bases and J dropped 5 bases, with 16 bases sitting between them. Germline CDR1 is SQVTM and CDR2 is ANQGSEA. DNA for the CDR3: TGCAGCGTTGATATGGCGGGAACGGGGACTGAAGCTTTCTTT. Protein: CSVDMAGTGTEAFF.

The chain has TRBV21-1 and TRBJ2-3; the table's D call of TRBD1 was not tested on the DNA. TRBV21-1 is a pseudogene. This CDR3 contains 18 residues. CDR3 DNA sequence: TGTGCCAGCAGCAATGACAGGCCACCGACCGATCGCACAGATACGCAGTATTTT. This encodes CASSNDRPPTDRTDTQYF.